This TCR beta chain is drawn from a study of human T cells and chemical hapten exposure. General observations from the study: Among expanded TCRs, significantly more large CDR3 similarity clusters formed than among controls.

The V segment lost 4 bases and the J segment 2 bases; nucleotides outside the gene matches: 10. CDR3 length: 18 amino acids. This sample's time point: pre-sensitization, week 0. Described treatment: therapeutic diphenylcyclopropenone sensitization with weekly scalp DPC. Each CDR3 protein gets one entry after TCRdb re-called the RACE reads with MiXCR. The sample comprises about 53,000 distinct CDR3 sequences, more than 7.5% of which are singletons, and 8% to 10% rests with the top ten. This clonotype was counted many times. Its antigen is unknown. The sequencing here drew on whole blood, taken in connection with sensitization to the hapten diphenylcyclopropenone (DPC). V is TRBV12-3 or TRBV12-4 and J is TRBJ2-4; TRBD2 agrees at 11 bases. The origin of this receptor is a man aged 40-49 years with alopecia areata. Some clones in this sample may be carry-over from other donors' samples. The CDR3 DNA reads TGTGCCAGCAGTTCACCAATAGGGACTAGCGGTTCCAAAAACATTCAGTACTTC. Translating it yields CASSSPIGTSGSKNIQYF.